The 23 T cell receptor beta chains below come from one sample, sequenced in a study of CD8+ T cells in alopecia areata. RNA extraction and reverse transcription yielded cDNA as sequencing template. Produced via immunoSEQ multiplex PCR; TCRdb's table is partial and in-frame only. The sample includes over 100,000 clones, approximately 48% seen only once; the top ten take about 17%. The source was CD8+ T cells sorted from blood, collected at week 0. Receptors originate from a human donor with alopecia areata.

This clone was seen only a few times. J is TRBJ2-5 and V is TRBV7-8; tentative D call: TRBD1 (6 bases). V lost 1 base and J 4 bases, leaving 10 bases between the germline ends. This CDR3 has 14 residues. Germline V gives CDR1 SGHVS, CDR2 FQNEAQ. CDR3 in amino acids: CASSLGLGGETQYF. As DNA, the CDR3 is TGTGCCAGCAGCTTAGGGCTAGGGGGAGAGACCCAGTACTTC.

The chain is built from TRBV6-5 and TRBJ1-5; 8 bases align to TRBD1. The ends lost 0 bases at V and 9 bases at J; junction bases unmatched: 7. Germline V gene lookup returns CDR1 MNHEY and CDR2 SVGAGI. The CDR3 is made up of 15 amino acids. The CDR3 reads CASSYSSDRVVPQHF. CDR3 DNA sequence: TGTGCCAGCAGTTACTCCTCGGACAGGGTCGTGCCCCAGCATTTT.

The chain employs TRBV2 and TRBJ2-6; 8 bases agree with TRBD1. Germline trimming cut 6 bases from V and 2 bases from J; bases unmatched to any gene: 12. The CDR3 loop spans 18 amino acids. Germline values: CDR1 SNHLY, CDR2 FYNNEI. The CDR3 sequence: CASRALGDRQPGANVLTF. The CDR3 nucleotides read TGTGCCAGCAGAGCTTTAGGGGACAGGCAACCTGGGGCCAACGTCCTGACTTTC.

This chain joins TRBV7-9 and TRBJ2-1, with D perhaps matching TRBD2 (5 bases). V lost 8 bases and J 8 bases, leaving 13 bases between the germline ends. The CDR3 length is 12 residues. Germline CDR1 and CDR2: SEHNR and FQNEAQ (reference sequence). The CDR3 nucleotides are TGTGCCAGCGTTAGAGGGTTCCATGAGCAGTTCTTC. Protein sequence: CASVRGFHEQFF.

This clone was seen only a few times. The chain uses TRBV13 and TRBJ1-1, with D hard to call. CDR1 is PRHDT, CDR2 FYEKMQ, per germline (reference sequence). Trimming pared 2 bases from V and 5 bases from J, leaving 9 bases between. The CDR3 loop spans 13 amino acids. CDR3 amino acids: CASSLSPRTEAFF. CDR3 DNA: TGTGCCAGCAGCTTAAGCCCAAGGACTGAAGCTTTCTTT.

This chain uses TRBV29-1 with TRBJ1-2; TRBD1 might be the D (5 bases). The CDR3 length is 11 residues. V lost 1 base and J 7 bases, leaving 7 bases between the germline ends. Per germline, CDR1 SQVTM and CDR2 ANQGSEA. The CDR3: CSVEGQGGYTF. The CDR3, as DNA: TGCAGCGTTGAAGGGCAGGGTGGCTACACCTTC.

This rearrangement joins TRBV23-1 to TRBJ2-5; D unresolved. TRBV23-1 is an ORF; its function is uncertain. The CDR3 runs 15 residues. The germline V and J ends were trimmed by 3 bases and 3 bases, with 14 bases remaining between them. The CDR3 loop reads CASSHDFLGEETQYF. The DNA of the CDR3 is TGCGCCAGCAGTCACGATTTCCTAGGAGAAGAGACCCAGTACTTC.

V is TRBV6-5 and J is TRBJ1-1; D not resolved. CDR1 is MNHEY, CDR2 SVGAGI, per germline. Trimming shortened V by 6 bases and J by 6 bases, and 17 bases separated the two germline ends. CDR3 length equals 14 residues. The CDR3 reads CASRVSTYYAEAFF. The CDR3 DNA reads as TGTGCCAGCAGAGTCAGTACTTATTATGCTGAAGCTTTCTTT.

This clone appeared a few times. This chain joins TRBV27 and TRBJ1-2, with D possibly being TRBD1 (5 bases). V lost 7 bases, J lost 7 bases, and 25 bases lay in between. This CDR3 spans 16 amino acids. Germline CDR1 MNHEY, CDR2 SMNVEV (reference sequence). CDR3: CASTSWVGDPEGGYTF. Here the CDR3 DNA reads TGTGCCAGCACCTCCTGGGTGGGGGATCCGGAAGGTGGCTACACCTTC.

This clone was seen more than once but under ten times. V and J are TRBV5-4 and TRBJ2-3; 11 bases align to TRBD2. CDR1 SGHNT and CDR2 YYREEE come from the germline V gene (reference sequence). Losses at the gene ends were 3 bases for V and 3 bases for J; bases not matched to a gene: 6. The CDR3 is made up of 16 amino acids. Written as DNA, the CDR3 is TGTGCCAGCAGCTGGGCTAGCGGGGGGATGACAGATACGCAGTATTTT. The encoded protein is CASSWASGGMTDTQYF.

In this sample, this clone turned up a few times. The rearrangement joins TRBV9 to TRBJ1-2; D not certain. Germline V lookup: CDR1 SGDLS, CDR2 YYNGEE. The CDR3 extends over 13 amino acids. With 2 bases removed from V and 2 bases from J, the gap between germline ends came to 7 bases. The CDR3, as DNA: TGTGCCAGCAGCGTGGAGGGAAACTATGGCTACACCTTC. Amino acids: CASSVEGNYGYTF.

This clone was counted between two and nine times. V and J are TRBV7-9 and TRBJ2-3, with a possible D match to TRBD1 (6 bases). CDR1 and CDR2 from the germline V gene are SEHNR and FQNEAQ (reference sequence). Trimming stripped 5 bases from V and 5 bases from J, with 8 bases between. CDR3 length: 12 amino acids. The CDR3: CASSPQGDTQYF. The CDR3 DNA reads TGTGCCAGCAGCCCACAGGGAGATACGCAGTATTTT.

V usage is TRBV29-1 and J usage is TRBJ2-7; the D gene could be TRBD1 or TRBD2 (6 bases each). The germline gives CDR1 SQVTM, CDR2 ANQGSEA. The CDR3 totals 13 residues. Trimming removed 3 bases from V and 3 bases from J, with 12 bases in between. The chain's CDR3 is CSVERGAGYEQYF. The CDR3 DNA reads TGCAGCGTTGAGAGGGGGGCAGGCTACGAGCAGTACTTC.

As to this clone: Sequence at one end of the junction differs from germline and may be a read error. The chain recombines TRBV6-5 with TRBJ2-1; 7 nucleotides match TRBD2. The V gene's germline CDR1 is MNHEY and CDR2 SVGAGI. CDR3 length: 13 amino acids. CDR3 region: CASGYGGTNEQFF. For the CDR3, the DNA is TGTGCCAGCGGTTACGGGGGGACCAATGAGCAGTTCTTC.

The V gene is TRBV18, the J gene TRBJ2-3, with TRBD1 matching over 7 bases. Germline V lookup: CDR1 KGHSH, CDR2 LQKENI. J was trimmed by 2 bases and V by 3 bases; bases with no gene match: 5. The CDR3 extends over 15 amino acids. The CDR3 region is CASSPRDRHTDTQYF. In nucleotides, the CDR3 is TGTGCCAGCTCACCCCGGGACAGACACACAGATACGCAGTATTTT.

The V call is TRBV5-1, the J call TRBJ1-1; possibly TRBD1 for D (5 bases). V lost 0 bases to trimming and J lost 0 bases, with 9 bases between them. Germline assignment: CDR1 SGHRS and CDR2 YFSETQ. CDR3 length equals 15 residues. The CDR3 nucleotides read TGCGCCAGCAGCTTGGACGGGACCATGAACACTGAAGCTTTCTTT. It is translated as CASSLDGTMNTEAFF. The complete variable domain, with remaining parts taken from reference TRBV5-1 and TRBJ1-1, reads KAGVTQTPRYLIKTRGQQVTLSCSPISGHRSVSWYQQTPGQGLQFLFEYFSETQRNKGNFPGRFSGRQFSNSRSEMNVSTLELGDSALYLCASSLDGTMNTEAFFGQGTRLTVV.

V is TRBV4-2 and J is TRBJ1-2, with D hard to call. The CDR3 totals 12 residues. The V gene lost 0 bases and the J gene lost 4 bases, with 3 bases spanning the gap. Germline V lookup: CDR1 LGHNA, CDR2 YNFKEQ. The chain's CDR3 is CASSQETYGYTF. The CDR3 DNA sequence: TGTGCCAGCAGCCAAGAGACCTATGGCTACACCTTC.

J is TRBJ2-3 and V is TRBV7-8; TRBD2 is a possible D gene (6 bases). This CDR3 has 17 residues. In germline, CDR1 is SGHVS, CDR2 FQNEAQ. V was pared by 5 bases and J by 6 bases, with 24 bases between. The CDR3 DNA is TGTGCCAGCAGCCCAATGGGATGGGGGGATCTCCACGATACGCAGTATTTT. Translation: CASSPMGWGDLHDTQYF.

This sequence joins TRBV7-3 and TRBJ2-3; D unclear. The germline V gene encodes CDR1 SGHTA and CDR2 FQGTGA. The length of the CDR3 is 15 residues. V lost 6 bases and J 2 bases, leaving 15 bases between the germline ends. CDR3 amino acids: CASSLRDISTDTQYF. As DNA, the CDR3 is TGTGCCAGCAGTCTTCGCGACATTTCCACAGATACGCAGTATTTT.

This clone was picked up a small number of times. The genes are TRBV9 and TRBJ1-1, with 11 nucleotides matching TRBD1. The CDR3 covers 14 residues. Germline CDR1 and CDR2: SGDLS and YYNGEE. V trimming: 4 bases; J trimming: 4 bases; junction bases outside the gene matches: 3. The CDR3 DNA follows: TGTGCCAGCAGCCTTGGGACAGGGGGCACTGAAGCTTTCTTT. Its translation is CASSLGTGGTEAFF.

The chain combines TRBV29-1 with TRBJ2-2; 10 bases match TRBD1. Germline trimming cut 3 bases from V and 6 bases from J; bases unmatched to any gene: 19. This CDR3 spans 19 amino acids. Germline CDR1 reads SQVTM; CDR2 reads ANQGSEA. In DNA, the CDR3 is TGCAGCGTTGAGGTGACAGGGGGCGAGCTTGCCCTCGGGGCCGGGGAGCTGTTTTTT. It yields the protein CSVEVTGGELALGAGELFF.

The chain employs TRBV19 and TRBJ1-2; 11 nucleotides match TRBD1. The V gene's germline CDR1 is LNHDA and CDR2 SQIVND (reference sequence). The CDR3 is made up of 14 amino acids. V lost 6 bases to trimming and J lost 4 bases; unmatched junction nucleotides: 4. The CDR3 here is CASSPGTGGYGYTF. In DNA, the CDR3 is TGTGCCAGTAGCCCGGGGACAGGGGGCTATGGCTACACCTTC.

The rearrangement joins TRBV2 to TRBJ1-5; TRBD1 matches at 7 bases. V shed 0 bases and J 3 bases; nucleotides not matched to a gene: 5. This CDR3 region has 16 residues. Germline CDR1 reads SNHLY; CDR2 reads FYNNEI. CDR3: CASSEAVGQINQPQHF. CDR3 sequence (DNA): TGTGCCAGCAGTGAAGCCGTGGGACAGATCAATCAGCCCCAGCATTTT.